Following are 4 T cell receptor beta chains from one sample sequenced in a study of neoadjuvant anti-PD-1 for oral cavity cancer. Assay used: immunoSEQ multiplex PCR; TCRdb lists only in-frame clones, some missing. In the table there are over 7,000 clones, 76% of which are singletons. Sequences were derived from PBMCs, sampled before nivolumab (anti-PD-1) treatment. Receptors originate from a person between 40 and 85 years old with oral cavity squamous cell carcinoma.

The chain is built from TRBV2 and TRBJ2-7; D may be TRBD1 (7 bases). The germline CDR1 and CDR2 sequences are SNHLY and FYNNEI. V was clipped by 4 bases and J by 3 bases, with 10 bases between them. The CDR3 runs to 13 residues. The CDR3 is CASSGRGLYEQYF. DNA of the CDR3: TGTGCCAGCAGTGGGAGGGGGCTCTACGAGCAGTACTTC.

The CDR3 nucleotides read TGTGCCAGCAGCCCCGGACTAGCCCCAGAGACCCAGTACTTC. Its protein is CASSPGLAPETQYF. The chain uses TRBV7-2 and TRBJ2-5; 8 bases line up with TRBD2. Trimming cost V 5 bases and J 4 bases; bases outside gene matches: 6. The CDR3 runs 14 residues. CDR1 SGHTA and CDR2 FQGNSA come from the germline V gene.

This clone was seen a few times. The chain carries TRBV5-6 and TRBJ1-2; TRBD1 agrees at 7 bases. This CDR3 has 15 amino acids. Trimming at V came to 6 bases and at J to 7 bases, leaving 15 bases not matched to a gene. Germline loops: CDR1 SGHDT, CDR2 YYEEEE. CDR3 amino acids: CASINLDRPSGGYTF. In nucleotides, the CDR3 is TGTGCCAGCATCAATTTGGACAGGCCGTCCGGTGGCTACACCTTC.

The chain has TRBV6-5 and TRBJ1-2; TRBD1 matches 7 bases. Trimming cost V 8 bases and J 7 bases; bases outside gene matches: 13. CDR3 length: 14 amino acids. Germline CDR1 and CDR2: MNHEY and SVGAGI. The CDR3 reads CASGEGAGAGGYTF. As DNA, the CDR3 is TGTGCCAGCGGGGAGGGGGCAGGGGCAGGTGGCTACACCTTC.